The 2 T cell receptor beta chains below were found in one sample sequenced in a study of blood T cell repertoires in COVID-19. Profiling relied on immunoSEQ multiplex PCR, and the TCRdb table lists in-frame clones only, not all of them. The sample records about 190,000 clones, roughly four fifths being singletons. Material for sequencing was peripheral blood. The source is a man aged 30 to 39 with active or convalescent COVID-19.

The rearrangement links TRBV7-9 to TRBJ1-2; D gene uncertain. Germline CDR1 reads SEHNR; CDR2 reads FQNEAQ (reference sequence). V was cut by 3 bases and J by 3 bases, with 14 bases left in between. This CDR3 spans 15 amino acids. CDR3 amino acids: CASSFPTSSDYGYTF. For the CDR3, the DNA is TGTGCCAGCAGCTTCCCAACAAGTTCAGACTATGGCTACACCTTC. The full variable domain, with the rest looked up from reference TRBV7-9 and TRBJ1-2, is DTGVSQNPRHKITKRGQNVTFRCDPISEHNRLYWYRQTLGQGPEFLTYFQNEAQLEKSRLLSDRFSAERPKGSFSTLEIQRTEQGDSAMYLCASSFPTSSDYGYTFGSGTRLTVV.

J is TRBJ2-2 and V is TRBV7-2; D not certain. The length of the CDR3 is 13 residues. The V gene lost 1 base and the J gene lost 7 bases, with 7 bases spanning the gap. In germline, CDR1 is SGHTA, CDR2 FQGNSA. The CDR3 nucleotides read TGTGCCAGCAGCTTAGAAGTCGGCGGGGAGCTGTTTTTT. This gives the protein CASSLEVGGELFF.